A single sample gave rise to the 3 T cell receptor beta chains below, sequenced in a study of OX40 agonist ivuxolimab in advanced cancers. Sequenced by immunoSEQ multiplex PCR; TCRdb stores in-frame clones only, minus some. The profile covers 90,000 to 120,000 clones, with around 93% appearing a single time and 0.95% to 1.5% taken by the ten largest. The sequencing here drew on CD4+ or CD8+ T cells sorted from blood, taken in a trial of the OX40 agonist ivuxolimab. The receptor set was obtained from an adult with an advanced solid tumor such as melanoma, head and neck, liver or kidney cancer.

The rearrangement uses TRBV18 and TRBJ1-4; 9 positions agree with TRBD1. V shed 6 bases and J 8 bases; nucleotides not matched to a gene: 10. CDR3 length equals 15 residues. Germline-derived CDR1 and CDR2 are KGHSH and LQKENI. CDR3 sequence: CASSPMGQGNEKLFF. In nucleotides, the CDR3 is TGTGCCAGCTCCCCTATGGGACAGGGCAACGAAAAACTGTTTTTT.

The CDR3 coding sequence is TGTGCCAGCAGCCCCGGACAGCTCTACAATAGCGTCTACATATATTTT. Its translation: CASSPGQLYNSVYIYF. This chain joins TRBV7-9 and TRBJ1-3, with D possibly TRBD1 on 6 matching bases. V lost 5 bases and J lost 12, with 26 bases in between. The CDR3 runs 16 residues. Per the germline V gene, CDR1 is SEHNR and CDR2 is FQNEAQ (reference sequence).

This chain uses TRBV6-5 with TRBJ1-1, with TRBD1 as a possible D gene (5 bases). The CDR3 consists of 14 residues. Germline V lookup: CDR1 MNHEY, CDR2 SVGAGI. V lost 0 bases and J lost 2, with 7 bases in between. The CDR3 region has the DNA TGTGCCAGCAGTTACTCTCAGGGAAACACTGAAGCTTTCTTT. This encodes CASSYSQGNTEAFF.